This record concerns one T cell receptor (beta chain) sequence. The data stem from a study of blood T cell repertoires in COVID-19. Whole-study context: Acute and convalescent COVID-19 specimens originated in the United States, Italy and Spain.

The CDR3 is 17 residues long. Trimming took 3 bases from V and 3 from J; bases not matched to a gene: 10. CDR1 and CDR2 from the germline V gene are LNHNV and YYDKDF (reference sequence). Clones were sequenced by immunoSEQ multiplex PCR, and TCRdb holds only the in-frame ones, with some missing. This sample has roughly 110,000 clones; roughly 84% occur once, and the top ten carry around 8.4%. Material: peripheral blood. This sequence originates from a woman aged 70 to 79 who had recovered from COVID-19. This chain links TRBV15 with TRBJ2-3; 9 nucleotides align to TRBD2. This CDR3 reads CATSSYVGLADTDTQYF. The CDR3, as DNA: TGTGCCACCAGCAGTTATGTGGGACTAGCAGATACAGATACGCAGTATTTT. Full variable domain (remainder filled in from reference TRBV15 and TRBJ2-3): DAMVIQNPRYQVTQFGKPVTLSCSQTLNHNVMYWYQQKSSQAPKLLFHYYDKDFNNEADTPDNFQSRRPNTSFCFLDIRSPGLGDTAMYLCATSSYVGLADTDTQYFGPGTRLTVL.